Sequencing of this T cell receptor beta chain was carried out in a study of blood T cell repertoires in COVID-19. Across the study: The analysed material was cDNA or gDNA that came from T cells, B-cell-depleted T cells, or PBMCs.

Per the original methods: Reference gene primer amplification gave nucleated cell count estimates. Measured with immunoSEQ multiplex PCR; TCRdb has only the in-frame clones, and not every one. V and J calls and clone size are copied from that table; D and trimming were computed from the DNA. In the table there are around 97,000 clones, approximately 89% of which are singletons. The CDR3 loop spans 13 amino acids. Germline V gene lookup returns CDR1 SGHKS and CDR2 YYEKEE (reference sequence). Trimming took off 1 base at V and 10 bases at J, with 12 bases between the two ends. The receptor's source is a woman older than 75 in a cohort sampled during active COVID-19. The gene calls are TRBV5-5 and TRBJ2-1; a possible D gene is TRBD1 (6 bases). The sequenced material came from peripheral blood. The CDR3 sequence is CASSLYRAVEQFF. The CDR3 DNA sequence: TGTGCCAGCAGCTTGTACAGGGCAGTCGAGCAGTTCTTC.